This T cell receptor (beta chain) emerged from a study of blood T cell repertoires in COVID-19. At the level of the study: The origin of the acute and convalescent COVID-19 samples was the United States, Italy and Spain.

Profiling relied on immunoSEQ multiplex PCR, and the TCRdb table lists in-frame clones only, not all of them. Of some 300,000 clones in the sample, about 87% are singletons; the top ten hold 1.3%. The trim removed 5 bases at V and 4 bases at J, leaving 5 bases unmatched. Germline loops: CDR1 SGHDT, CDR2 YYEEEE. CDR3 length equals 13 residues. The sequenced material came from peripheral blood. The source of this sequence is a man between 65 and 85 years old with acute or convalescent COVID-19. The chain is built from TRBV5-6 and TRBJ1-1; 7 bases agree with TRBD1. CDR3 sequence reads: CASRKTGATEAFF. CDR3 sequence (DNA): TGTGCCAGCAGGAAAACAGGGGCCACTGAAGCTTTCTTT.